This TCR beta chain appears in the sequencing data of a study of cytomegalovirus exposure and HLA in healthy donors. V dropped 3 bases and J dropped 0; count of bases not matched to a gene: 1. CDR1 and CDR2 (germline): SGHTS, YDEGEE. The CDR3 extends over 16 amino acids. PCR primers comprised 60 Vbeta and 13 Jbeta primers. Profiling relied on immunoSEQ multiplex PCR, and the TCRdb table lists in-frame clones only, not all of them. Counted here are 130,000 or so clones, 76% occurring once; the ten biggest clones make up roughly 1.9%. The V and J genes are TRBV5-8 and TRBJ1-6, with 9 bases fitting TRBD1. This sequence was found in a man aged 35-49 years in good health and CMV-seronegative. The sequencing input was PBMCs. The CDR3 spells CASSSGQGSYNSPLHF. Written as DNA, the CDR3 is TGTGCCAGCAGCTCGGGACAGGGCTCCTATAATTCACCCCTCCACTTT.